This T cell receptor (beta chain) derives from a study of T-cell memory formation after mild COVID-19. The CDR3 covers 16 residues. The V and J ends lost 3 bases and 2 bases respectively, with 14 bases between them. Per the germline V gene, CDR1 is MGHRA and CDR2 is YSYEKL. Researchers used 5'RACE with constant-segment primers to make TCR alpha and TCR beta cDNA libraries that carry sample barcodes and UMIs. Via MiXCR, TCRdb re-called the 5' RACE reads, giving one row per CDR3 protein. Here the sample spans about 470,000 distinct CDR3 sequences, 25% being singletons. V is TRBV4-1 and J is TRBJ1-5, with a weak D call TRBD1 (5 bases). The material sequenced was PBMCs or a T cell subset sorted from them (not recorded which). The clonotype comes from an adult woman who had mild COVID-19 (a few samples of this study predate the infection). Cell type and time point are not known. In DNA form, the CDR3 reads TGCGCCAGCAGCCAGGACCAGGGTTATGGCAATCAGCCCCAGCATTTT. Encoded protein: CASSQDQGYGNQPQHF.